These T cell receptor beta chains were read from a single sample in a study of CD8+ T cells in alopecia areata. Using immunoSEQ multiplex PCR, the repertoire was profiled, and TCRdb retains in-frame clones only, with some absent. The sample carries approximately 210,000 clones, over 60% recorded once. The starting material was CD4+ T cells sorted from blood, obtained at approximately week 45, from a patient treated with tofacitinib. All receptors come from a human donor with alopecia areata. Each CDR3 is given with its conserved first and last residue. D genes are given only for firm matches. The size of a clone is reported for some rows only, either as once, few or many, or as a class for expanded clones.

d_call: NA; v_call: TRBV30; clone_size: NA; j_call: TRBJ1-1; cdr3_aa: CASEVNTEAFF; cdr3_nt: TGTGCCTCAGAAGTGAACACTGAAGCTTTCTTT
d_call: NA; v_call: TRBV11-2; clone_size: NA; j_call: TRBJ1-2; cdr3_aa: CASSFEADYGYTF; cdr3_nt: TGTGCCAGCAGCTTTGAAGCGGACTATGGCTACACCTTC
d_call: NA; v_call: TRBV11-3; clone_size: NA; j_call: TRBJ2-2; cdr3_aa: CASRNTGELFF; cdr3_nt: TGTGCCAGCAGAAATACCGGGGAGCTGTTTTTT
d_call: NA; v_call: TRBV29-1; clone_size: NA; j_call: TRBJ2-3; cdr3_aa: CSVRDSYGTDTQYF; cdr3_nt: TGCAGCGTTCGAGATTCGTACGGCACAGATACGCAGTATTTT
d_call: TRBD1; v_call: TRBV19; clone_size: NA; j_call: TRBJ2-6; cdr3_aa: CASSPPIHRGTGANVLTF; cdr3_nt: TGTGCCAGTAGTCCTCCGATCCACAGGGGAACTGGGGCCAACGTCCTGACTTTC
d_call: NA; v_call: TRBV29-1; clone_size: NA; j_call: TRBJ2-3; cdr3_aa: CSGGTQNTDTQYF; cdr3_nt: TGCAGCGGTGGCACCCAAAATACAGATACGCAGTATTTT
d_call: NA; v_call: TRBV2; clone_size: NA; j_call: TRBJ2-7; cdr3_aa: CASSPGPKKGEQYF; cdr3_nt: TGTGCCAGCAGTCCCGGGCCAAAAAAGGGCGAGCAGTACTTC
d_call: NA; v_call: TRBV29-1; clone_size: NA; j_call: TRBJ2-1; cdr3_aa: CSVERGVNEQFF; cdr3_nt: TGCAGCGTTGAAAGGGGAGTTAATGAGCAGTTCTTC
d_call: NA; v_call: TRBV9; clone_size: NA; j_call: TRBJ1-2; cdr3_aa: CASTQGIEGVSYTF; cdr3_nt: TGTGCCAGCACCCAAGGGATAGAGGGCGTAAGCTACACCTTC
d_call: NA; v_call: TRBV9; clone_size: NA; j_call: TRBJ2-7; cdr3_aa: CASSVDRFTYEQYF; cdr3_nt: TGTGCCAGCAGCGTCGACAGGTTCACCTACGAGCAGTACTTC
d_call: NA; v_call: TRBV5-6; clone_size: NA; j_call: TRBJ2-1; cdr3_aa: CASSHAGTLPGEQFF; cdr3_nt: TGTGCCAGCAGCCATGCCGGGACCCTTCCAGGAGAGCAGTTCTTC
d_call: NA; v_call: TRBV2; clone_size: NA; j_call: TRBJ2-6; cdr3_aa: CASKPVNSGANVLTF; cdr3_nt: TGTGCCAGCAAACCCGTCAACTCTGGGGCCAACGTCCTGACTTTC
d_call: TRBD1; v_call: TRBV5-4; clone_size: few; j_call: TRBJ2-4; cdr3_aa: CASRIRTGDLAKNIQYF; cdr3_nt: TGTGCCAGCAGGATTCGGACAGGGGACCTAGCCAAAAACATTCAGTACTTC
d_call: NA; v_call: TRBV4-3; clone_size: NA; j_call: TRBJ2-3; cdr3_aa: CASSQEWQGIRYTQYF; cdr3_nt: TGCGCCAGCAGCCAAGAGTGGCAGGGGATTAGGTATACGCAGTATTTT
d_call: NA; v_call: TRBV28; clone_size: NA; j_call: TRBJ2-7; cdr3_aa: CASSFGTVGVYEQYF; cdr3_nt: TGTGCCAGCAGTTTTGGTACGGTGGGGGTCTACGAGCAGTACTTC
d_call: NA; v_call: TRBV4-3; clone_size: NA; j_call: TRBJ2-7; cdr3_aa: CASSQEPAPAEQYF; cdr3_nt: TGCGCCAGCAGCCAAGAACCCGCTCCGGCCGAGCAGTACTTC
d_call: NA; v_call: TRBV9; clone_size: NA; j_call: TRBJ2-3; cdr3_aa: CASSSDYRNTDTQYF; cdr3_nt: TGTGCCAGCAGCTCTGACTATCGGAACACAGATACGCAGTATTTT
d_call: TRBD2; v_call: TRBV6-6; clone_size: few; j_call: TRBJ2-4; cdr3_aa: CASSLGLGDSKNIQYF; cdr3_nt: TGTGCCAGCAGCTTGGGACTAGGAGACTCCAAAAACATTCAGTACTTC
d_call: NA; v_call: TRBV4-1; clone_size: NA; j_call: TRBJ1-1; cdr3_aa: CASSQDGQEGTEAFF; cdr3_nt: TGCGCCAGCAGCCAAGATGGCCAGGAGGGCACTGAAGCTTTCTTT
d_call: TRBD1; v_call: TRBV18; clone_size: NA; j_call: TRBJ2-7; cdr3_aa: CASSPRGRDEQYF; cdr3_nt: TGTGCCAGCTCACCCAGGGGGCGCGACGAGCAGTACTTC
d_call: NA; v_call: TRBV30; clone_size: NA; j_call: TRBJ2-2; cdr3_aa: CAWLTGNTGELFF; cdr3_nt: TGTGCCTGGCTGACAGGGAACACCGGGGAGCTGTTTTTT
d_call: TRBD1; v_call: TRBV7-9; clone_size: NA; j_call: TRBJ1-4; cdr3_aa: CASSSGQTATNEKLFF; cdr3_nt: TGTGCCAGCAGCTCGGGACAGACTGCAACTAATGAAAAACTGTTTTTT
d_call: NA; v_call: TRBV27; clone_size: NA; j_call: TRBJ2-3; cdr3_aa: CASSLGVYRTDTQYF; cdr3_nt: TGTGCCAGCAGTTTAGGGGTGTATCGCACAGATACGCAGTATTTT
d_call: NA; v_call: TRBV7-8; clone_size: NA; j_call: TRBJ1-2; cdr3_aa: CASSSLGQRYGYTF; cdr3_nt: TGTGCCAGCAGCAGCCTCGGACAGCGCTATGGCTACACCTTC
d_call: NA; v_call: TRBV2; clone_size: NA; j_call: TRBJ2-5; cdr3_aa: CASSVEWRETQYF; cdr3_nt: TGTGCCAGCAGTGTTGAGTGGAGAGAGACCCAGTACTTC
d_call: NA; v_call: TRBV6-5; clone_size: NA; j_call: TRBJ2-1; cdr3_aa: CASSYQPASYNEQFF; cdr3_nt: TGTGCCAGCAGTTATCAGCCCGCATCCTACAATGAGCAGTTCTTC
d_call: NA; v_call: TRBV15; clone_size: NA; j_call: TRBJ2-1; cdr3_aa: CATSRDGLAGEQFF; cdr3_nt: TGTGCCACCAGCAGAGATGGGTTGGCGGGAGAGCAGTTCTTC
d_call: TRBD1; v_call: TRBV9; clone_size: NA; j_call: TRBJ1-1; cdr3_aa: CASSVGDSPNTEAFF; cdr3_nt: TGTGCCAGCAGCGTAGGGGACAGCCCGAACACTGAAGCTTTCTTT
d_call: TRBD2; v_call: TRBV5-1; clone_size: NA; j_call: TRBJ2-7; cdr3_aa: CASSSGLAGQHEQYF; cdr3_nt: TGCGCCAGCAGCTCAGGACTAGCGGGACAACACGAGCAGTACTTC
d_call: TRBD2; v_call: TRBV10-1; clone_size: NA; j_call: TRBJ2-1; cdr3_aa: CASSEGTNFPNEQFF; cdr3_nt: TGCGCCAGCAGTGAAGGGACTAACTTTCCCAATGAGCAGTTCTTC
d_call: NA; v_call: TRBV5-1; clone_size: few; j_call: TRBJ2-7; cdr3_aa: CASSLEGLYEQYF; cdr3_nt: TGCGCCAGCAGCTTGGAGGGACTTTACGAGCAGTACTTC
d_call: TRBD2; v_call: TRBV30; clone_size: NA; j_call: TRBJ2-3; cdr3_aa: CAWSPGTRMATDTQYF; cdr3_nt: TGTGCCTGGAGTCCTGGGACTAGGATGGCCACTGATACGCAGTATTTT
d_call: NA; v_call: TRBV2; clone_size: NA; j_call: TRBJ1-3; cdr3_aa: CASSAGGSSGNTIYF; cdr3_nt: TGTGCCAGCAGTGCCGGCGGAAGCTCTGGAAACACCATATATTTT
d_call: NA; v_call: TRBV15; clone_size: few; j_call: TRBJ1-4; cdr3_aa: CATRPASGPNEKLFF; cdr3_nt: TGTGCCACCAGGCCCGCTTCGGGCCCTAATGAAAAACTGTTTTTT
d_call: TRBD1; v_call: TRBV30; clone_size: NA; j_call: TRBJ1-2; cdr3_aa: CAVRPRGREDYGYTF; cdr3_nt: TGTGCCGTAAGACCGAGGGGGCGGGAAGACTATGGCTACACCTTC
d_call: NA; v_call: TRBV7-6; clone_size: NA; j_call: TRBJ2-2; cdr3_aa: CASSLLVLAGVPGELFF; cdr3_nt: TGTGCCAGCAGCTTACTTGTGTTAGCAGGGGTCCCCGGGGAGCTGTTTTTT